Below, 9 T cell receptor beta chains from the same sample are listed, as sequenced in a study of blood T cells in healthy people across ages. Using a J-beta primer mix together with a sample-barcoded 5' primer, a second PCR was run for roughly 7 to 12 cycles. TCRdb independently ran MiXCR on the 5' RACE reads; one entry per CDR3 protein. The repertoire includes roughly 1 million distinct CDR3 sequences, under 30% of them detected once, and 0.65% to 0.75% sits in the top ten. This same sample was also part of a study on T cells of mothers and their children.

The material sequenced was blood. Source of these receptors: a girl aged 2 to 9 in good health.

This rearrangement joins TRBV29-1 to TRBJ2-1; maybe TRBD1 (6 bases). Deletions cut 4 bases from V and 5 bases from J, with 21 bases between. The V gene's germline CDR1 is SQVTM and CDR2 ANQGSEA. CDR3 size: 16 residues. The CDR3 bases are TGCAGCGTTGTCGCTCCCCCCGGGACATATCACAATGAGCAGTTCTTC. Protein product: CSVVAPPGTYHNEQFF.

In its sample, this clonotype was seen a few times. This sequence joins TRBV2 and TRBJ2-4, with a possible D match to TRBD1 (5 bases). The CDR3 consists of 13 residues. Looked up from germline, CDR1 is SNHLY and CDR2 is FYNNEI. Trimming removed 6 bases from V and 13 bases from J, with 19 bases in between. This CDR3 reads CASSAPRIGQQYF. The CDR3 DNA is TGTGCCAGCAGCGCACCGAGGATAGGACAACAGTACTTC.

V is TRBV11-3 and J is TRBJ2-1, with D hard to call. The germline CDR1 and CDR2 sequences are SGHNT and YENEEA. V dropped 1 base and J dropped 3 bases, with 10 bases sitting between them. The CDR3 contains 15 residues. The CDR3 DNA sequence: TGTGCCAGCAGCTTAGGCTCCGACAACTACAATGAGCAGTTCTTC. This codes for CASSLGSDNYNEQFF.

This clonotype has more than one count but fewer than ten. The chain combines TRBV7-6 with TRBJ1-6; maybe TRBD1 (5 bases). The length of the CDR3 is 15 residues. V was clipped by 0 bases and J by 9 bases, with 12 bases between them. Germline-derived CDR1 and CDR2 are SGHVS and FNYEAQ. CDR3 DNA: TGTGCCAGCAGCTTAGCGTACGGGGGAAGTTCACCCCTCCACTTT. Translating it yields CASSLAYGGSSPLHF. Complete variable domain (other parts from reference TRBV7-6 and TRBJ1-6): GAGVSQSPRYKVTKRGQDVALRCDPISGHVSLYWYRQALGQGPEFLTYFNYEAQQDKSGLPNDRFSAERPEGSISTLTIQRTEQRDSAMYRCASSLAYGGSSPLHFGNGTRLTVT.

V and J are TRBV7-2 and TRBJ1-5, with D unresolved. This CDR3 spans 13 amino acids. CDR1 and CDR2 from the germline V gene are SGHTA and FQGNSA. V dropped 4 bases and J dropped 7 bases, with 11 bases sitting between them. This chain's CDR3 is CASSSSAEQPQHF. Written as DNA, the CDR3 is TGTGCCAGCAGCTCTTCAGCGGAACAGCCCCAGCATTTT.

CDR3 DNA: TGTGCCAGCAGCACGGGACTTCACAATGAGCAGTTCTTC. Amino acid sequence: CASSTGLHNEQFF. The chain employs TRBV9 and TRBJ2-5, with a weak D call TRBD2 (6 bases). The J call may be incorrect, as the DNA end agrees better with TRBJ2-1. From germline, CDR1 is SGDLS and CDR2 YYNGEE. The CDR3 contains 13 residues.

The genes are TRBV7-9 and TRBJ2-1; no definite D call. Trimming shortened V by 3 bases and J by 5 bases, and 8 bases separated the two germline ends. The CDR3 is made up of 13 amino acids. The germline CDR1 and CDR2 sequences are SEHNR and FQNEAQ (reference sequence). CDR3 amino acids: CASSFMTDNEQFF. The CDR3 nucleotides are TGTGCCAGCAGCTTCATGACTGACAATGAGCAGTTCTTC.

The chain uses TRBV7-8 and TRBJ2-5, with TRBD1 matching over 7 bases. The length of the CDR3 is 12 residues. Germline loops: CDR1 SGHVS, CDR2 FQNEAQ. The ends lost 5 bases at V and 6 bases at J; junction bases unmatched: 3. CDR3 residues: CASSLGQKTQYF. The CDR3 coding sequence is TGTGCCAGCAGCCTGGGACAGAAGACCCAGTACTTC.

The gene calls are TRBV7-9 and TRBJ1-2; tentative D call: TRBD1 (5 bases). The CDR3 has 14 residues. Germline values: CDR1 SEHNR, CDR2 FQNEAQ (reference sequence). V shed 1 base and J shed 6 bases, with 12 bases lying between them. The CDR3, as DNA: TGTGCCAGCAGCTTAGGGAGGGGAGTCGATGGCTACACCTTC. Translated, it gives CASSLGRGVDGYTF.